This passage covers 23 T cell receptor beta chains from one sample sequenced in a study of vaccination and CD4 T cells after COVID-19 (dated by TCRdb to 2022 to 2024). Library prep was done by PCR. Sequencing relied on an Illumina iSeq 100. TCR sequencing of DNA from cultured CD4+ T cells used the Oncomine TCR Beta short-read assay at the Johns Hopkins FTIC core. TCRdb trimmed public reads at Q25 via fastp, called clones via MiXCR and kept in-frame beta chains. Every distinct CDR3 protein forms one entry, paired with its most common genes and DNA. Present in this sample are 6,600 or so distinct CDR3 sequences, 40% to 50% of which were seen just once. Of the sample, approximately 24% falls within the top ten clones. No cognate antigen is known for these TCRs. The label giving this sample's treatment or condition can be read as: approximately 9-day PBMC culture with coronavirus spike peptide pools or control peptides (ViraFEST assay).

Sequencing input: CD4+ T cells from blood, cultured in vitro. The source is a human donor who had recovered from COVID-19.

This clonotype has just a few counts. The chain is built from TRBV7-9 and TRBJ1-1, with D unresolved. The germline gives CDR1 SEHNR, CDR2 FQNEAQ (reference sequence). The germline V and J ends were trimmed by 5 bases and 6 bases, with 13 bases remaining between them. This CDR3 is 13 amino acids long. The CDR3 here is CASSETVSAEAFF. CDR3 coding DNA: TGTGCCAGCAGCGAAACAGTGTCGGCTGAAGCTTTCTTT.

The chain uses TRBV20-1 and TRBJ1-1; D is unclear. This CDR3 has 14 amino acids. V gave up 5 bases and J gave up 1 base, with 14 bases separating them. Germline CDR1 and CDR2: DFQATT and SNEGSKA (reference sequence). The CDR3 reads CSARSRIGNTEAFF. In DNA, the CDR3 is TGCAGTGCTCGATCTCGGATTGGGAACACTGAAGCTTTCTTT.

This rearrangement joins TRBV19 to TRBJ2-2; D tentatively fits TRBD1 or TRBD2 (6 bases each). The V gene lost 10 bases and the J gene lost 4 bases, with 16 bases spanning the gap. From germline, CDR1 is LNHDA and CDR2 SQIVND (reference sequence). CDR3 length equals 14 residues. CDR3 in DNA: TGTGCCATAGGGGGGTGGCCGTCCACCGGGGAGCTGTTTTTT. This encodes CAIGGWPSTGELFF.

The CDR3, as DNA: TGTGCCAGCACAAAGACCTCGAACAGGGAGAGGGCGTTCTTC. This sequence encodes CASTKTSNRERAFF. The chain employs TRBV6-1 and TRBJ2-1; D is perhaps TRBD1 (6 bases). Germline CDR1 and CDR2: MNHNS and SASEGT. The CDR3 has 14 amino acids. With 7 bases removed from V and 15 bases from J, the gap between germline ends came to 25 bases.

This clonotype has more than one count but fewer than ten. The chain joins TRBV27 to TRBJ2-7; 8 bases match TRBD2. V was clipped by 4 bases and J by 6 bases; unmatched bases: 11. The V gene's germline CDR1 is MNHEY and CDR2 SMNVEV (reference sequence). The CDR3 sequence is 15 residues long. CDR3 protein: CASSYKSGSTSEQYF. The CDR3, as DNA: TGTGCCAGCAGTTATAAAAGCGGGAGTACCAGCGAGCAGTACTTC.

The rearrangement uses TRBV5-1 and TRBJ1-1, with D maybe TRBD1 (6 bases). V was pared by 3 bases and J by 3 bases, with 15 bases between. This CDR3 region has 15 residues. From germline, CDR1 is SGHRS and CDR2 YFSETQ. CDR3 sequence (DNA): TGCGCCAGCAGCTGGCAGGGGAGAGGGGACACTGAAGCTTTCTTT. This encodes CASSWQGRGDTEAFF.

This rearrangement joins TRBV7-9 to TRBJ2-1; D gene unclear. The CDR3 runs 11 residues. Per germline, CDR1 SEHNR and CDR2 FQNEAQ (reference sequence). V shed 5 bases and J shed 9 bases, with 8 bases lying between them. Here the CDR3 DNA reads TGTGCCAGCAGCCTTCCGTCTGAGCAGTTCTTC. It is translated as CASSLPSEQFF.

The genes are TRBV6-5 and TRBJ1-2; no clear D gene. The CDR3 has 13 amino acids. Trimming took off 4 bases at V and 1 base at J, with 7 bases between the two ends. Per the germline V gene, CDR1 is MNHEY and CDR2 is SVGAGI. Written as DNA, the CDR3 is TGTGCCAGCAGTTCGGACGGTAACTATGGCTACACCTTC. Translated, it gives CASSSDGNYGYTF.

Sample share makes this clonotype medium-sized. CDR3 sequence (DNA): TGTGCCAGCAGCCGACAGGGCCCGAGGGGAAACACCATATATTTT. Its protein is CASSRQGPRGNTIYF. The V call is TRBV14, the J call TRBJ1-3; 7 nucleotides line up with TRBD1. Per germline, CDR1 SGHDN and CDR2 FVKESK. The CDR3 runs 15 residues. V shed 4 bases and J 4 bases; nucleotides not matched to a gene: 7. The variable domain in full, with the rest retrieved from reference TRBV14 and TRBJ1-3, is EAGVTQFPSHSVIEKGQTVTLRCDPISGHDNLYWYRRVMGKEIKFLLHFVKESKQDESGMPNNRFLAERTGGTYSTLKVQPAELEDSGVYFCASSRQGPRGNTIYFGEGSWLTVV.

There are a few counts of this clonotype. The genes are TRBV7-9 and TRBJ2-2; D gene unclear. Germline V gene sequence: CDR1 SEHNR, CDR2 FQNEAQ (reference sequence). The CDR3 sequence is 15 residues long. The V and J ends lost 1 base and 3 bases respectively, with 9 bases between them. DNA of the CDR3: TGTGCCAGCAGCTTAGTTTCCGGATACACCGGGGAGCTGTTTTTT. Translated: CASSLVSGYTGELFF.

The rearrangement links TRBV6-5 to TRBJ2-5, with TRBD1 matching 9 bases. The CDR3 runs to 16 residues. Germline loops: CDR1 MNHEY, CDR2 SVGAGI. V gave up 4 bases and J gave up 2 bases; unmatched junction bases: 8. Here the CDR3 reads CASSSPGQGKQETQYF. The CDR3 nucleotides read TGTGCCAGCAGTTCCCCGGGACAGGGAAAACAAGAGACCCAGTACTTC.

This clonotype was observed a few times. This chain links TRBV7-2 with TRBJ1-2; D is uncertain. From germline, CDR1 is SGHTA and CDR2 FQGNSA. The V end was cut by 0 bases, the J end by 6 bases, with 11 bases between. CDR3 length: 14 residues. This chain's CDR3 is CASSLAHARHGYTF. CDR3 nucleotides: TGTGCCAGCAGCTTAGCGCACGCCCGGCATGGCTACACCTTC.

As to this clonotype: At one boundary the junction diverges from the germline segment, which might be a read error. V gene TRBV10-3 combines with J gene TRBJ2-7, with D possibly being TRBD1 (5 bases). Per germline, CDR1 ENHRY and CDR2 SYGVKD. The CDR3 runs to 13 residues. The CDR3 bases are TGTGCCATCAGTGAGACGATCAGGGCCGTAGTGTCCTTC. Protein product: CAISETIRAVVSF.

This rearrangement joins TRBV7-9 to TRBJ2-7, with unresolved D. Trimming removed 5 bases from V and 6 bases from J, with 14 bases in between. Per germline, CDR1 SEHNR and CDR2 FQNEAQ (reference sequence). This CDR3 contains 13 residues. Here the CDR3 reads CASSLRPDPEQYF. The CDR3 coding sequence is TGTGCCAGCAGCCTCCGTCCAGACCCCGAGCAGTACTTC.

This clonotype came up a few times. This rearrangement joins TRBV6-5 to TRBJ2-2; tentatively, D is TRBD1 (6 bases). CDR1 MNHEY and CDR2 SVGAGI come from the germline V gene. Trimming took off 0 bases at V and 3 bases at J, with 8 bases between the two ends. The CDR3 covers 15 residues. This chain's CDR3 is CASSYSRQDTGELFF. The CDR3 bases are TGTGCCAGCAGTTACTCGCGACAGGACACCGGGGAGCTGTTTTTT.

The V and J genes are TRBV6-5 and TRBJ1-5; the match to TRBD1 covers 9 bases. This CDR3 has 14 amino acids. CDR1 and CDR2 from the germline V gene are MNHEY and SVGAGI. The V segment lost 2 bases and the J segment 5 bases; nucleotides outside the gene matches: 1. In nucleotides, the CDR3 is TGTGCCAGCAGTTACGGACAGGGGCATCAGCCCCAGCATTTT. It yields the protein CASSYGQGHQPQHF.

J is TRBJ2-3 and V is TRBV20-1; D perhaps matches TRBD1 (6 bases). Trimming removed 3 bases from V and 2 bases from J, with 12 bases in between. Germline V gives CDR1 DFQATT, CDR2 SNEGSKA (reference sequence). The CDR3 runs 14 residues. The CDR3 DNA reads TGCAGTGCTAGGCGGACAGTAGACACAGATACGCAGTATTTT. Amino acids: CSARRTVDTDTQYF.

Written as DNA, the CDR3 is TGTGCCACCAGCAGAGGCGTACAGGAAAATGAAAAACTGTTTTTT. Encoded protein: CATSRGVQENEKLFF. The chain combines TRBV15 with TRBJ1-4, with D possibly matching TRBD1 (5 bases). Trimming cost V 1 base and J 5 bases, with 11 bases left between them. CDR1 is LNHNV, CDR2 YYDKDF, per germline (reference sequence). The CDR3 contains 15 residues.

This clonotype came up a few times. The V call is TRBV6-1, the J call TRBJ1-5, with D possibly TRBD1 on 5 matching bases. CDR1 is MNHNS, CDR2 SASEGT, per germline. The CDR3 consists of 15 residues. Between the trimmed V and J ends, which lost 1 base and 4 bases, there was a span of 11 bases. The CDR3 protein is CASSEVAGSNQPQHF. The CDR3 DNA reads TGTGCCAGCAGTGAAGTGGCAGGGTCAAATCAGCCCCAGCATTTT.

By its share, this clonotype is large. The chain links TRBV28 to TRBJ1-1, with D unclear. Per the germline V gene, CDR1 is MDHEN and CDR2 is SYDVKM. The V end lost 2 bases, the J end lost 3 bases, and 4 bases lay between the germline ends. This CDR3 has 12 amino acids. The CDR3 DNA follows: TGTGCCAGCAGTTTAACGTACACTGAAGCTTTCTTT. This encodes CASSLTYTEAFF. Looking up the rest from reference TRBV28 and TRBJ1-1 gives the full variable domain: DVKVTQSSRYLVKRTGEKVFLECVQDMDHENMFWYRQDPGLGLRLIYFSYDVKMKEKGDIPEGYSVSREKKERFSLILESASTNQTSMYLCASSLTYTEAFFGQGTRLTVV.

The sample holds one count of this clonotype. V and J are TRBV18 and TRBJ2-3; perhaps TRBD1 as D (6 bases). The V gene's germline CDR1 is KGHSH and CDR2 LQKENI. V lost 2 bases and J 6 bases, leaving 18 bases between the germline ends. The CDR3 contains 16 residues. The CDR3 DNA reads TGTGCCAGCTCACCAAGTTCCATGAGGGGGATGGATACGCAGTATTTT. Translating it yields CASSPSSMRGMDTQYF.

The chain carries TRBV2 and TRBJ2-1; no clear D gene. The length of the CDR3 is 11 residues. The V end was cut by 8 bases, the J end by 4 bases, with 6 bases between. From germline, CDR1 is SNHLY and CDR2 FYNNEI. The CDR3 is CASQAYNEQFF. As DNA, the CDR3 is TGTGCCAGCCAGGCTTACAATGAGCAGTTCTTC.

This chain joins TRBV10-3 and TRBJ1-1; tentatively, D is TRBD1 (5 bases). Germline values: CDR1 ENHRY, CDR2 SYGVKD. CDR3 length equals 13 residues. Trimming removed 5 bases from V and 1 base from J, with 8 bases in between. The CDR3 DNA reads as TGTGCCATCAGTTTTGGGACGAACACTGAAGCTTTCTTT. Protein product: CAISFGTNTEAFF.